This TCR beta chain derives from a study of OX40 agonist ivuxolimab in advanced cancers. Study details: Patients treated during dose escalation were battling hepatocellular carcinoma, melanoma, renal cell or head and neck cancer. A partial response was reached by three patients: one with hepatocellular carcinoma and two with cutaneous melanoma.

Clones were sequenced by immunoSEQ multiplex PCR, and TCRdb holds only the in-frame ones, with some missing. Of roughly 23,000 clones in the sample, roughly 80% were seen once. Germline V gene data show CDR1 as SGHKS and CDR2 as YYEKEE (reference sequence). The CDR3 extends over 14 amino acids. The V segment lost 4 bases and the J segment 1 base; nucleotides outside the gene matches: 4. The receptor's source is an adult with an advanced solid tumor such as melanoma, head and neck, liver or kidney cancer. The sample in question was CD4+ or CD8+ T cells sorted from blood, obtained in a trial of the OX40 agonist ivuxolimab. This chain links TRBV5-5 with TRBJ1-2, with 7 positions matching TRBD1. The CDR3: CASSPWDSNYGYTF. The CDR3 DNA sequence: TGTGCCAGCAGCCCATGGGACAGTAACTATGGCTACACCTTC.